The 26 T cell receptor beta chains below come from one sample, sequenced in a study of T cells in Graves' hyperthyroidism and ophthalmopathy. Amplified regions were TCR beta CDR3 sequences from RNA transcripts. The HTBI set primed first-round TCR CDR3 RT-PCR. TCRdb re-called the multiplex PCR reads with MiXCR, one entry per CDR3 protein. The table shows a few hundred thousand distinct CDR3 sequences, with about 18% occurring only once. The specimen sequenced was blood. These TCRs come from a woman aged 18 to 35 with Graves' hyperthyroidism.

This clonotype appeared once. The V and J genes are TRBV12-3 or TRBV12-4 and TRBJ1-2, with TRBD1 matching 8 bases. The CDR3 has 13 amino acids. The J segment lost 8 bases and the V segment lost 6 bases, leaving 8 bases of the junction unmatched. As DNA, the CDR3 is TGTGCCAGCAGACTAGACAGGGGTGGAGGCTACACCTTC. This translates into CASRLDRGGGYTF.

The sample holds a few counts of this clonotype. A much bigger clone sits one base away, suggesting this may be a read error. This chain connects TRBV27 to TRBJ2-5; either TRBD1 or TRBD2 may supply D (5 bases each). CDR3 size: 14 residues. Germline loops: CDR1 MNHEY, CDR2 SMNVEV (reference sequence). V was shortened by 0 bases and J by 12 bases, with 17 bases between the two germline ends. The CDR3 bases are TGTGCCAGCAGTTTATCGAAAGAGGGGTTCACCAAGTACTTC. It translates to CASSLSKEGFTKYF.

This clonotype has ten or more counts. V usage is TRBV5-1 and J usage is TRBJ2-2, with 7 bases lining up with TRBD1. CDR3 length: 13 residues. Per germline, CDR1 SGHRS and CDR2 YFSETQ. Trimming at V came to 3 bases and at J to 6 bases, leaving 2 bases not matched to a gene. Here the CDR3 DNA reads TGCGCCAGCAGCTCCAGGGGGTCCGGGGAGCTGTTTTTT. This gives the protein CASSSRGSGELFF.

There are many counts of this clonotype. The chain employs TRBV7-9 and TRBJ2-7; D perhaps matches TRBD2 (6 bases). In germline, CDR1 is SEHNR, CDR2 FQNEAQ (reference sequence). V dropped 1 base and J dropped 1 base, with 11 bases sitting between them. This CDR3 is built from 15 residues. DNA of the CDR3: TGTGCCAGCAGCTTAGAGCCCGGGAGTTCCTACGAGCAGTACTTC. Its protein is CASSLEPGSSYEQYF.

This clonotype was seen ten or more times. This chain connects TRBV27 to TRBJ2-7, with D unresolved. V lost 3 bases and J lost 3, with 9 bases in between. Germline V gives CDR1 MNHEY, CDR2 SMNVEV (reference sequence). This CDR3 has 13 amino acids. The CDR3 DNA follows: TGTGCCAGCAGTTTCAGGCCCCTCTACGAGCAGTACTTC. Its translation: CASSFRPLYEQYF.

This clonotype was seen ten or more times. The chain recombines TRBV30 with TRBJ2-5; D possibly matches TRBD1 or TRBD2 (6 bases each). V was pared by 7 bases and J by 7 bases, with 16 bases between. The CDR3 length is 12 residues. Looked up from germline, CDR1 is GTSNPN and CDR2 is SVGIG (reference sequence). Written as DNA, the CDR3 is TGTGCCTCTGGACAGCCGGAGGGGACCCAGTACTTC. It encodes CASGQPEGTQYF.

Ten or more counts support this clonotype. This chain joins TRBV12-3 or TRBV12-4 and TRBJ1-1; possible D gene TRBD1, 5 bases. Trimming took off 3 bases at V and 1 base at J, with 9 bases between the two ends. This CDR3 is 14 amino acids long. The CDR3 sequence is CASSFSTGNTEAFF. In DNA form, the CDR3 reads TGTGCCAGCAGTTTTTCTACAGGGAACACTGAAGCTTTCTTT.

This clonotype was recorded at least ten times. The chain is built from TRBV5-1 and TRBJ1-1; a weak D match, TRBD1 (6 bases). The CDR3 runs to 15 residues. Looked up from germline, CDR1 is SGHRS and CDR2 is YFSETQ. V dropped 4 bases and J dropped 8 bases, with 21 bases sitting between them. This CDR3 reads CASSIPQGPAGEAFF. The CDR3 coding sequence is TGCGCCAGCAGCATCCCACAGGGCCCGGCTGGGGAAGCTTTCTTT.

This clonotype was seen at least ten times. The chain has TRBV12-3 or TRBV12-4 and TRBJ1-1; 10 bases are a match to TRBD1. The V gene end was trimmed by 5 bases and the J gene end by 0 bases; junction bases not matched to a gene: 9. The CDR3 is made up of 17 amino acids. The CDR3 DNA reads as TGTGCCAGCAGTCAGCGGACAGGGGGTGTCATGAACACTGAAGCTTTCTTT. Translating it yields CASSQRTGGVMNTEAFF.

The chain links TRBV20-1 to TRBJ2-7; no firm D call. CDR3 length: 12 amino acids. V was cut by 5 bases and J by 6 bases, with 14 bases left in between. The germline V gene has CDR1 DFQATT and CDR2 SNEGSKA (reference sequence). The CDR3 loop is CSAPALGSEQYF. The CDR3 DNA is TGCAGTGCTCCCGCCCTAGGTTCCGAGCAGTACTTC.

This clonotype has at least ten counts. The CDR3 sequence: CASSGTGFEGETQYF. CDR3 bases: TGTGCCAGCAGCGGAACGGGCTTCGAGGGGGAGACCCAGTACTTC. The chain carries TRBV11-2 and TRBJ2-5; the D gene could be TRBD1 or TRBD2 (5 bases each). The V gene lost 5 bases and the J gene lost 5 bases, with 18 bases spanning the gap. Looked up from germline, CDR1 is SGHAT and CDR2 is FQNNGV. This CDR3 has 15 residues.

This clonotype appeared many times. The CDR3 sequence: CASSQGSSQPQHF. DNA for the CDR3: TGTGCCAGCAGCCAGGGGAGTAGTCAGCCCCAGCATTTT. The chain links TRBV7-9 to TRBJ1-5; perhaps TRBD1 as D (6 bases). V lost 5 bases and J lost 6, with 11 bases in between. From germline, CDR1 is SEHNR and CDR2 FQNEAQ (reference sequence). The CDR3 totals 13 residues.

This clonotype appeared a few times. The chain has TRBV20-1 and TRBJ2-2; 10 bases agree with TRBD2. J lost 4 bases, V lost 1 base, and 6 bases had no gene match. From germline, CDR1 is DFQATT and CDR2 SNEGSKA (reference sequence). This CDR3 spans 16 amino acids. CDR3 residues: CSARASSGGATGELFF. The CDR3 DNA sequence: TGCAGTGCTAGAGCGTCTAGCGGGGGAGCCACCGGGGAGCTGTTTTTT.

This clonotype came up many times. The chain has TRBV6-2 or TRBV6-3 and TRBJ2-7, with 7 bases aligning to TRBD1. CDR3 length: 14 residues. Germline assignment: CDR1 MNHEY and CDR2 SVGEGT. The J segment lost 6 bases and the V segment lost 6 bases, leaving 11 bases of the junction unmatched. CDR3 amino acids: CASRVRFTGAEQYF. CDR3 DNA: TGTGCCAGCAGAGTTCGATTTACAGGGGCCGAGCAGTACTTC.

The sample holds many counts of this clonotype. The J gene is TRBJ2-7, the V gene TRBV20-1; D may be TRBD1 or TRBD2 (5 bases each). The V gene lost 6 bases and the J gene lost 4 bases, with 16 bases spanning the gap. Germline V gene sequence: CDR1 DFQATT, CDR2 SNEGSKA (reference sequence). The CDR3 spans 13 residues. The CDR3 nucleotides read TGCAGTGCCATCCGGGACGGCTCATACGAGCAGTACTTC. As protein: CSAIRDGSYEQYF.

This clonotype was seen at least ten times. The chain couples TRBV19 to TRBJ2-2; D is uncertain. Trimming cost V 3 bases and J 4 bases, with 15 bases left between them. The CDR3 is 16 residues long. Germline V gives CDR1 LNHDA, CDR2 SQIVND (reference sequence). The CDR3 sequence: CASSIGSVPGTGELFF. Written as DNA, the CDR3 is TGTGCCAGTAGTATTGGAAGTGTCCCGGGCACCGGGGAGCTGTTTTTT.

This clonotype was seen more than once but under ten times. The chain is built from TRBV3-1 and TRBJ1-1; D remains unclear. CDR1 is LGHDT, CDR2 YNNKEL, per germline (reference sequence). The V end lost 3 bases, the J end lost 0 bases, and 8 bases lay between the germline ends. The CDR3 extends over 14 amino acids. In nucleotides, the CDR3 is TGTGCCAGCAGCCATCCCGCGCTGAACACTGAAGCTTTCTTT. This encodes CASSHPALNTEAFF.

This clonotype has at least ten counts. The chain employs TRBV7-4 and TRBJ1-1, with D unresolved. CDR1 and CDR2 (germline): SGHVT, SQSDAQ. Trimming left V 3 bases short and J 0 bases short, with 26 bases between. The CDR3 contains 20 residues. The CDR3 loop reads CASSFPVPARPNKMNTEAFF. The CDR3 DNA follows: TGTGCCAGCAGCTTCCCTGTCCCCGCCCGACCGAATAAAATGAACACTGAAGCTTTCTTT.

At least ten counts were recorded for this clonotype. V usage is TRBV19 and J usage is TRBJ1-1; no reliable D call. The germline CDR1 and CDR2 sequences are LNHDA and SQIVND (reference sequence). This CDR3 spans 17 amino acids. The V end was cut by 3 bases, the J end by 4 bases, with 21 bases between. The CDR3 region has the DNA TGTGCCAGTAGTATCTCTGCGTCCGGCGGAAGCCCCACTGAAGCTTTCTTT. It encodes CASSISASGGSPTEAFF. Based on the CDR3 plus reference TRBV19 and TRBJ1-1, the full variable domain is DGGITQSPKYLFRKEGQNVTLSCEQNLNHDAMYWYRQDPGQGLRLIYYSQIVNDFQKGDIAEGYSVSREKKESFPLTVTSAQKNPTAFYLCASSISASGGSPTEAFFGQGTRLTVV.

This clonotype appeared many times. The chain employs TRBV6-2 or TRBV6-3 and TRBJ1-2; 8 nucleotides align to TRBD1. CDR1 MNHEY and CDR2 SVGEGT come from the germline V gene. Trimming at V came to 6 bases and at J to 7 bases, leaving 7 bases not matched to a gene. The CDR3 consists of 13 residues. For the CDR3, the DNA is TGTGCCAGCAGCTTAGCAGGGGGCAGTGGCTACACCTTC. This gives the protein CASSLAGGSGYTF.

At least ten counts were recorded for this clonotype. This chain joins TRBV4-1 and TRBJ2-7; 10 bases are shared with TRBD2. This CDR3 spans 15 amino acids. The V gene's germline CDR1 is MGHRA and CDR2 YSYEKL. The J segment lost 5 bases and the V segment lost 4 bases, leaving 8 bases of the junction unmatched. Written as DNA, the CDR3 is TGCGCCAGCAGCCCCTTAGCGGGGGGTTGGAACGAGCAGTACTTC. Its translation: CASSPLAGGWNEQYF.

This clonotype occurred many times. V usage is TRBV5-1 and J usage is TRBJ2-7, with D maybe TRBD2 (6 bases). The V gene lost 4 bases and the J gene lost 4 bases, with 21 bases spanning the gap. The CDR3 loop spans 16 amino acids. Germline V gene sequence: CDR1 SGHRS, CDR2 YFSETQ. The CDR3 region has the DNA TGCGCCAGCAGCCCTCGTCCGGGACTGGGGAATTACGAGCAGTACTTC. Its protein is CASSPRPGLGNYEQYF. Full variable domain (remainder filled in from reference TRBV5-1 and TRBJ2-7): KAGVTQTPRYLIKTRGQQVTLSCSPISGHRSVSWYQQTPGQGLQFLFEYFSETQRNKGNFPGRFSGRQFSNSRSEMNVSTLELGDSALYLCASSPRPGLGNYEQYFGPGTRLTVT.

This clonotype was counted at least ten times. The V gene is TRBV4-2, the J gene TRBJ2-5; D may be TRBD2 (6 bases). The CDR3 runs to 15 residues. Trimming pared 5 bases from V and 5 bases from J, leaving 18 bases between. Per germline, CDR1 LGHNA and CDR2 YNFKEQ. CDR3 region: CASSNPVGTQETQYF. The CDR3 coding sequence is TGTGCCAGCAGCAACCCCGTCGGGACTCAGGAGACCCAGTACTTC.

This clonotype occurred many times. In DNA, the CDR3 is TGTGCCAGCAGCCAAACATCTGGAAACACCATATATTTT. This sequence encodes CASSQTSGNTIYF. The chain carries TRBV5-5 and TRBJ1-3; the D is unclear. Germline CDR1 and CDR2: SGHKS and YYEKEE (reference sequence). This CDR3 region has 13 residues. V lost 4 bases and J lost 1, with 6 bases in between.

In this sample, this clonotype turned up many times. The chain joins TRBV12-3 or TRBV12-4 to TRBJ1-5; D remains ambiguous. This CDR3 is built from 12 residues. Deletions cut 5 bases from V and 3 bases from J, with 5 bases between. The CDR3 is CASSEDNQPQHF. The CDR3 nucleotides are TGTGCCAGCAGTGAAGACAATCAGCCCCAGCATTTT.

Of note for this clonotype: Being one base from a much bigger clone, this may be a read error. No conserved phenylalanine or tryptophan ends this CDR3, so it is likely a read error. The chain uses TRBV28 and TRBJ2-7; TRBD2 matches 12 bases. The germline CDR1 and CDR2 sequences are MDHEN and SYDVKM. The V gene end was trimmed by 6 bases and the J gene end by 2 bases; junction bases not matched to a gene: 5. The CDR3 is 15 residues long. CDR3 bases: TGTGCCAGCAGAAAGCTAGCGGGAGGGCCCTACGAGCAGTACTAC. It codes for CASRKLAGGPYEQYY.